The 9 T cell receptor beta chains listed next were all sequenced from one sample in a study of blood T cells in healthy people across ages. PCR was performed a second time for about 7 to 12 cycles using a sample-barcoded 5' primer and a J-beta primer mix. TCRdb independently ran MiXCR on the 5' RACE reads; one entry per CDR3 protein. Altogether 380,000 or so distinct CDR3 sequences are present, about 55% being singletons, with the ten largest covering around 49%. The specimen sequenced was blood. These receptor sequences come from a man aged 60 to 69 in good health.

The chain links TRBV5-1 to TRBJ2-5; maybe TRBD2 (6 bases). The CDR3 contains 15 residues. CDR1 is SGHRS and CDR2 is YFSETQ in the germline V gene. Trimming stripped 1 base from V and 11 bases from J, with 21 bases between. CDR3 protein: CASSLSTSIENEQYF. Here the CDR3 DNA reads TGCGCCAGCAGCTTGAGCACTAGCATTGAGAATGAGCAGTACTTC.

This sequence joins TRBV5-1 and TRBJ2-5; weak D call: TRBD1 (6 bases). The J call may not be correct, given that the DNA end is closer to TRBJ2-7. The CDR3 has 13 residues. Germline V lookup: CDR1 SGHRS, CDR2 YFSETQ. This CDR3 is CASSFKQGSEQYF. The CDR3 bases are TGCGCCAGCAGCTTCAAACAGGGATCCGAGCAGTACTTC.

The chain couples TRBV11-2 to TRBJ2-7; possibly TRBD1 for D (6 bases). The germline V gene encodes CDR1 SGHAT and CDR2 FQNNGV. CDR3 length: 14 amino acids. V was shortened by 4 bases and J by 3 bases, with 13 bases between the two germline ends. The CDR3 reads CASSSSGTNYEQYF. CDR3 nucleotides: TGTGCCAGCAGCTCTTCCGGGACAAACTACGAGCAGTACTTC.

This clonotype was detected a few times. The J gene is TRBJ2-1, the V gene TRBV6-2 or TRBV6-3; 9 nucleotides match TRBD2. The CDR3 sequence is 17 residues long. With 4 bases clipped from V and 7 bases from J, the junction kept 14 bases outside the gene matches. Germline CDR1 and CDR2: MNHEY and SVGEGT. The CDR3, as DNA: TGTGCCAGCAGTTCCCCAGGGGTAGCGGGAGTCAAGAATGAGCAGTTCTTC. Amino acids: CASSSPGVAGVKNEQFF.

The gene calls are TRBV29-1 and TRBJ2-7, with 11 bases that match TRBD2. J was trimmed by 2 bases and V by 8 bases; bases with no gene match: 8. The CDR3 sequence is 14 residues long. Germline V lookup: CDR1 SQVTM, CDR2 ANQGSEA. The chain's CDR3 is CSTGTGLAAYEQYF. Written as DNA, the CDR3 is TGCAGCACCGGAACGGGACTAGCGGCCTACGAGCAGTACTTC.

This clonotype was picked up one time. This chain links TRBV6-5 with TRBJ1-2; weak D call: TRBD1 (5 bases). V was shortened by 7 bases and J by 5 bases, with 17 bases between the two germline ends. Germline V gene sequence: CDR1 MNHEY, CDR2 SVGAGI. The CDR3 is made up of 14 amino acids. Written as DNA, the CDR3 is TGTGCCAGCAACGACAGCCCTCGGGGTTATGGCTACACCTTC. Its protein product is CASNDSPRGYGYTF.

This sequence joins TRBV20-1 and TRBJ1-1, with a weak D call TRBD1 (6 bases). The ends were cut back, 8 bases at V and 4 bases at J, with 14 bases in the middle. Germline CDR1 DFQATT, CDR2 SNEGSKA (reference sequence). This CDR3 is built from 12 residues. The CDR3 loop reads CSSRGGVTEAFF. The CDR3 DNA sequence: TGCAGTTCAAGGGGGGGGGTCACTGAAGCTTTCTTT.

The rearrangement joins TRBV12-3 or TRBV12-4 to TRBJ2-5; D possibly corresponds to TRBD1 (6 bases). Trimming left V 5 bases short and J 4 bases short, with 11 bases between. The CDR3 spans 13 residues. The CDR3 DNA follows: TGTGCCAGCAGTCTTGACAGGCGAGAGACCCAGTACTTC. This translates into CASSLDRRETQYF.

CDR3 nucleotide sequence: TGCGCCAGCAGCCCCCCTAGCGGGGGGGCCAATGAGCAGTTCTTC. Its protein product is CASSPPSGGANEQFF. The chain combines TRBV5-1 with TRBJ2-1, with 12 bases matching TRBD2. Germline V gene sequence: CDR1 SGHRS, CDR2 YFSETQ. This CDR3 spans 15 amino acids. V shed 4 bases and J 6 bases; nucleotides not matched to a gene: 5.